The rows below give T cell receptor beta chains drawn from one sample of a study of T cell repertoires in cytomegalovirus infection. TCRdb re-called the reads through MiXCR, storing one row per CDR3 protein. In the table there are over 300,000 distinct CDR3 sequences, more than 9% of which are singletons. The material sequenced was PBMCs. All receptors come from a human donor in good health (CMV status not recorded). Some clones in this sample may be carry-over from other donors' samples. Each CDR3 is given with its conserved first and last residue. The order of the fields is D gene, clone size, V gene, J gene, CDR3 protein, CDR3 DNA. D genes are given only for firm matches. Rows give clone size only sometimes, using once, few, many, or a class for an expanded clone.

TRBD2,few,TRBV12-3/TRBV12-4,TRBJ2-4,CASSREQSRGDKNIQYF,TGTGCCAGCAGCCGCGAGCAAAGTCGGGGGGACAAAAACATTCAGTACTTC
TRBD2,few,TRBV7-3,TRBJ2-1,CASSLGPGLAEEQFF,TGTGCCAGCAGCCTAGGCCCGGGACTAGCGGAGGAACAGTTCTTC
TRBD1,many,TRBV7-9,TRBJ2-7,CASSSGQGTDEQYF,TGTGCCAGCAGCTCTGGACAGGGTACCGACGAGCAGTACTTC
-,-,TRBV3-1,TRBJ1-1,CASSQIGHGGTAFF,TGTGCCAGCAGCCAAATAGGCCATGGGGGGACGGCTTTCTTT
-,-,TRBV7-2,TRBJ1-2,CASSPGGLHGYTF,TGTGCCAGCAGCCCTGGGGGGTTACATGGCTACACCTTC
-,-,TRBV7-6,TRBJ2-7,CASSSLVEAYEQYF,TGTGCCAGCAGCTCTCTAGTGGAGGCCTACGAGCAGTACTTC
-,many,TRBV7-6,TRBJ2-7,CASSLGRIDEQYF,TGTGCCAGCAGCTTAGGGCGGATCGACGAGCAGTACTTC
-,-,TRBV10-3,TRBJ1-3,CAISEYTIGENTIYF,TGTGCCATCAGTGAATATACGATAGGGGAAAACACCATATATTTT
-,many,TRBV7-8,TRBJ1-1,CASSLASEGSGCFF,TGTGCCAGCAGCTTAGCCTCAGAGGGCTCCGGATGCTTCTTT
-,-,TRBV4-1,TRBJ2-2,CASSQGFRVDGELFF,TGCGCCAGCAGCCAAGGGTTCAGGGTTGACGGGGAGCTGTTTTTT
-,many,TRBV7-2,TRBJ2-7,CASSPLYEQYF,TGTGCCAGCAGCCCCCTCTACGAGCAGTACTTC
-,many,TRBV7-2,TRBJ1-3,CASSSPDPNTIYF,TGTGCCAGCAGCTCCCCCGACCCAAACACCATATATTTT
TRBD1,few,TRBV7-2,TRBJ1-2,CATKGQNYGYTF,TGTGCCACGAAGGGACAGAACTATGGCTACACCTTC
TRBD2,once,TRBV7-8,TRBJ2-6,CASSLPGLAGGLSGANVLTF,TGTGCCAGCAGCTTACCGGGACTAGCGGGGGGGCTGTCTGGGGCCAACGTCCTGACTTTC
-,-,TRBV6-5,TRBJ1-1,CASSYVWGHTEAFF,TGTGCCAGCAGTTACGTTTGGGGGCACACTGAAGCTTTCTTT
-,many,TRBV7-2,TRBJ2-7,CASSTPFGEQYF,TGTGCCAGCAGCACCCCCTTCGGTGAGCAGTACTTC
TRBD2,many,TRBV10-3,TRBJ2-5,CAISGGLAGGSQETQYF,TGTGCCATCAGTGGAGGGCTAGCGGGAGGGTCACAAGAGACCCAGTACTTC
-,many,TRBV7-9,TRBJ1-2,CASSLGSGDGYTF,TGTGCCAGCAGCTTAGGATCGGGTGATGGCTACACCTTC
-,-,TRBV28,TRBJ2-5,CASSEGGMYQETQYF,TGTGCCAGCTCTGAGGGGGGAATGTACCAAGAGACCCAGTACTTC
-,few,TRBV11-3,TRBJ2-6,CASSSRGASGANVLTF,TGTGCCAGCAGCTCGAGGGGGGCCTCAGGGGCCAACGTCCTGACTTTC
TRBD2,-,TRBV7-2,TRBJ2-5,CASSGGGGQETQYF,TGTGCCAGCAGCGGGGGGGGAGGCCAAGAGACCCAGTACTTC
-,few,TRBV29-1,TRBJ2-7,CSAFGGPYEQYF,TGCAGCGCCTTCGGCGGGCCCTACGAGCAGTACTTC
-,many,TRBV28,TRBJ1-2,CASSATGRPINYGYTF,TGTGCCAGCAGTGCGACGGGACGGCCGATTAACTATGGCTACACCTTC
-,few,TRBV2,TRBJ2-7,CASKQGRSYEQYF,TGTGCCAGCAAACAGGGAAGGTCCTACGAGCAGTACTTC
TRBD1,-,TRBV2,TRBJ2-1,CASRTQGAHNNEQFF,TGTGCCAGCAGGACCCAGGGGGCGCACAACAATGAGCAGTTCTTC
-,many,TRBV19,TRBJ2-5,CASSTLRDISTSGTQYF,TGTGCCAGTAGTACCCTCCGGGACATCTCAACGTCAGGGACCCAGTACTTC